A single sample gave rise to the 10 T cell receptor beta chains below, sequenced in a study of CD8+CD57+ T cells in acquired aplastic anemia. Profiling that covered TCR beta VDJ and CDR3 relied on genomic DNA as its template. TCRdb analysed the reads with MiXCR anew, one entry per CDR3 protein. This table has 210,000 or so distinct CDR3 sequences, roughly 50% appearing once. Only patients with CD8+CD57+ cell expansion on flow cytometry were chosen for sequencing. Sequencing used sorted CD4+, CD8+, or CD8+CD57+ T cells (not recorded which) from PBMCs. The receptor source for this set is a human donor with aplastic anemia.

This clonotype was picked up one time. The V gene is TRBV19, the J gene TRBJ2-7; 9 bases align to TRBD2. In germline, CDR1 is LNHDA, CDR2 SQIVND (reference sequence). The CDR3 consists of 14 residues. Losses at the gene ends were 4 bases for V and 6 bases for J; bases not matched to a gene: 7. The CDR3 DNA follows: TGTGCCAGTAGTACCAGCGGGAGGCGGGCCGAGCAGTACTTC. Amino acids: CASSTSGRRAEQYF.

The V call is TRBV28, the J call TRBJ2-2; 7 bases are shared with TRBD1. The CDR3 sequence is 16 residues long. Germline V gene sequence: CDR1 MDHEN, CDR2 SYDVKM. V lost 5 bases to trimming and J lost 4 bases; unmatched junction nucleotides: 10. DNA of the CDR3: TGTGCCAGCAGTCTAGACAGGGCCACGGGCACCGGGGAGCTGTTTTTT. This gives the protein CASSLDRATGTGELFF.

Regarding this clonotype: This may stem from a read error, because a much larger clone lies one nucleotide away. V usage is TRBV30 and J usage is TRBJ2-7; 8 bases are shared with TRBD2. The V segment lost 1 base and the J segment 6 bases; nucleotides outside the gene matches: 5. The CDR3 contains 13 residues. Germline V CDR1 and CDR2: GTSNPN, SVGIG (reference sequence). CDR3: CAWSGGGRCEQYF. For the CDR3, the DNA is TGTGCCTGGAGTGGCGGGGGGAGGTGCGAGCAGTACTTC.

This clonotype occurred a few times. The chain joins TRBV30 to TRBJ1-5; 7 bases fit TRBD1. V dropped 3 bases and J dropped 7; count of bases not matched to a gene: 6. This CDR3 is 13 amino acids long. Germline V CDR1 and CDR2: GTSNPN, SVGIG (reference sequence). The CDR3: CAWSPQGNQPQHF. The DNA of the CDR3 is TGTGCCTGGAGCCCACAGGGGAACCAGCCCCAGCATTTT. The variable domain in full, with the rest retrieved from reference TRBV30 and TRBJ1-5, is SQTIHQWPATLVQPVGSPLSLECTVEGTSNPNLYWYRQAAGRGLQLLFYSVGIGQISSEVPQNLSASRPQDRQFILSSKKLLLSDSGFYLCAWSPQGNQPQHFGDGTRLSIL.

The genes are TRBV19 and TRBJ1-2; the match to TRBD1 covers 10 bases. Unmatched junction bases numbered 10, after V lost 9 bases and J lost 3 bases. Germline CDR1 reads LNHDA; CDR2 reads SQIVND (reference sequence). The CDR3 spans 15 residues. The CDR3 bases are TGTGCCAGCTCGCGTGGGACAGGGGCGGACTATGGCTACACCTTC. It encodes CASSRGTGADYGYTF.

Comments on this clonotype: This may come from a read error, since a much larger clone is one base off. The chain links TRBV6-6 to TRBJ1-5, with D perhaps matching TRBD1 (5 bases). The CDR3 sequence is 15 residues long. The germline V gene encodes CDR1 MNHNY and CDR2 SVGAGI (reference sequence). CDR3 protein: CASGYSGGMDQPQHF. CDR3 coding DNA: TGTGCCAGCGGTTACTCGGGGGGGATGGATCAGCCCCAGCATTTT.

This clonotype was observed at least ten times. The rearrangement joins TRBV5-8 to TRBJ1-4; D is uncertain. The CDR3 has 13 amino acids. Trimming stripped 4 bases from V and 5 bases from J, with 9 bases between. The germline V gene has CDR1 SGHTS and CDR2 YDEGEE. CDR3 protein: CASSPGPNEKLFF. The DNA of the CDR3 is TGTGCCAGCAGCCCGGGCCCGAATGAAAAACTGTTTTTT.

This clonotype has only a few counts. The rearrangement joins TRBV6-5 to TRBJ2-3; TRBD2 aligns across 8 bases. Per germline, CDR1 MNHEY and CDR2 SVGAGI. The CDR3 loop spans 17 amino acids. V was pared by 5 bases and J by 4 bases, with 14 bases of the junction left unmatched. The CDR3 bases are TGTGCCAGCAGTGAATATCGGGACCTTAGCGGGGCAGATACGCAGTATTTT. It translates to CASSEYRDLSGADTQYF.

Turning to this clonotype: A much larger clone lies a single base off, so this may be a read error. This chain joins TRBV2 and TRBJ1-1; D not certain. The germline V gene encodes CDR1 SNHLY and CDR2 FYNNEI. The CDR3 has 13 amino acids. The CDR3 DNA reads as TGTGCCAGCAGCTACAACCTGAACATTGAAGCTTTCTTT. It codes for CASSYNLNIEAFF.

The genes are TRBV4-1 and TRBJ2-1; TRBD2 matches at 12 bases. Germline CDR1 reads MGHRA; CDR2 reads YSYEKL. Trimming at V came to 0 bases and at J to 2 bases, leaving 5 bases not matched to a gene. This CDR3 region has 18 residues. The CDR3 DNA follows: TGCGCCAGCAGCCAAGATCCAGGACTAGCGGGGACCTACAATGAGCAGTTCTTC. Protein sequence: CASSQDPGLAGTYNEQFF.